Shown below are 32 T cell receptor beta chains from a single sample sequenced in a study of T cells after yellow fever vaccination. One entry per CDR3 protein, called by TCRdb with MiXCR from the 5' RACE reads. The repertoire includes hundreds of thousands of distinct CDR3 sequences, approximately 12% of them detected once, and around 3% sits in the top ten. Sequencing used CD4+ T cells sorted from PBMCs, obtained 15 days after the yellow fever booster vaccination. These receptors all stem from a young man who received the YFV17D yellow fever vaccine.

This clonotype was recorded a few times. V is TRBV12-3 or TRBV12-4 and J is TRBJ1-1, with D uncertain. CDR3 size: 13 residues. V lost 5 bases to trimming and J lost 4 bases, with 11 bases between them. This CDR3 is CASSSQSVTEAFF. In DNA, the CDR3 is TGTGCCAGCAGTAGTCAGAGTGTCACTGAAGCTTTCTTT.

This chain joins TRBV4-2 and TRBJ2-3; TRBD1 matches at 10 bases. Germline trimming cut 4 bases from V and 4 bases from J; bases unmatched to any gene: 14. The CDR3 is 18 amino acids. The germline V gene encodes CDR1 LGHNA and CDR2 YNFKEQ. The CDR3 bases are TGTGCCAGCAGCCTCTCTGACCCGGGGACAGGGGATTCAGATACGCAGTATTTT. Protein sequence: CASSLSDPGTGDSDTQYF.

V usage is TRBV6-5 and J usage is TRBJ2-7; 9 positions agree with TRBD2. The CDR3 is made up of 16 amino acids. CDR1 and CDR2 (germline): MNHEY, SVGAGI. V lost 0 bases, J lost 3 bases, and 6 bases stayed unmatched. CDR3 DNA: TGTGCCAGCAGTTACTCTCTCCGACTAGCGGTCTACGAGCAGTACTTC. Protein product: CASSYSLRLAVYEQYF.

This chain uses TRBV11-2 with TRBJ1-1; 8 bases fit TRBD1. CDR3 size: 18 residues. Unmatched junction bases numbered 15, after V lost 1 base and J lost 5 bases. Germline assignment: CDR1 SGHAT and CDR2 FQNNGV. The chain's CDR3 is CASSLVGGRGRLGTEAFF. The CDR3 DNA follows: TGTGCCAGCAGCTTAGTAGGCGGCAGGGGGCGATTGGGAACTGAAGCTTTCTTT.

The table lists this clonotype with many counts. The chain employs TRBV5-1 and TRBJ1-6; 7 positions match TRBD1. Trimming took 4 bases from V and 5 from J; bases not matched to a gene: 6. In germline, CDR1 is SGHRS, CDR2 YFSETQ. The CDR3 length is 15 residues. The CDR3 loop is CASSQRDRDNSPLHF. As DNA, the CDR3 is TGCGCCAGCAGCCAACGGGACAGAGATAATTCACCCCTCCACTTT. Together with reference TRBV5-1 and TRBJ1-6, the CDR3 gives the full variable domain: KAGVTQTPRYLIKTRGQQVTLSCSPISGHRSVSWYQQTPGQGLQFLFEYFSETQRNKGNFPGRFSGRQFSNSRSEMNVSTLELGDSALYLCASSQRDRDNSPLHFGNGTRLTVT.

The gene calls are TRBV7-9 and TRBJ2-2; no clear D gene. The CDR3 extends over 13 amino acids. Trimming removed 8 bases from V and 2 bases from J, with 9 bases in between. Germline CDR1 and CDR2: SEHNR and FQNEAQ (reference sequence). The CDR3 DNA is TGTGCCAGCCCCCCCTTTAACACCGGGGAGCTGTTTTTT. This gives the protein CASPPFNTGELFF.

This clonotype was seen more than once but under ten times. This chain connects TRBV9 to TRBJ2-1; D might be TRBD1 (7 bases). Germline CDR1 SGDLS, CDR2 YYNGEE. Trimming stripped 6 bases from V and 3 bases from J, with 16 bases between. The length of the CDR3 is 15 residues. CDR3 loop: CASNRLGQDYNEQFF. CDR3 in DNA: TGTGCCAGCAACAGACTAGGACAGGACTACAATGAGCAGTTCTTC.

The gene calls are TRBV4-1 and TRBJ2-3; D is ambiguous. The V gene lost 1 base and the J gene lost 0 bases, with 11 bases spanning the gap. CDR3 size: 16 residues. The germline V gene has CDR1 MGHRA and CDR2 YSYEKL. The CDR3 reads CASSQGVSPSTDTQYF. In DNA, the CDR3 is TGCGCCAGCAGCCAAGGAGTATCTCCTAGCACAGATACGCAGTATTTT.

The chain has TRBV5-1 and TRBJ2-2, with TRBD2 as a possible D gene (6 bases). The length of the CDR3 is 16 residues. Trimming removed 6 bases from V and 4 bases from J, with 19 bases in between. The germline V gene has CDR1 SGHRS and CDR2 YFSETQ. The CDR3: CASTKIPGEATGELFF. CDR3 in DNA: TGCGCCAGCACTAAAATCCCGGGGGAGGCCACCGGGGAGCTGTTTTTT.

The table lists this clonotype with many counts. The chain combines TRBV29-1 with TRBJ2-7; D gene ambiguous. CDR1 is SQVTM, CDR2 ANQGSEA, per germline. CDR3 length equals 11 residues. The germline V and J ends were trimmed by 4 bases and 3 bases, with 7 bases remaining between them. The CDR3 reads CSVADGYEQYF. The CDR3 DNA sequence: TGCAGCGTTGCTGACGGCTACGAGCAGTACTTC.

The CDR3 loop is CASTPAVGTYEQYF. The CDR3 coding sequence is TGTGCCAGCACCCCCGCGGTCGGGACCTACGAGCAGTACTTC. This chain joins TRBV12-3 or TRBV12-4 and TRBJ2-7; tentative D call: TRBD2 (5 bases). The V end lost 7 bases, the J end lost 2 bases, and 15 bases lay between the germline ends. There are 14 residues in the CDR3.

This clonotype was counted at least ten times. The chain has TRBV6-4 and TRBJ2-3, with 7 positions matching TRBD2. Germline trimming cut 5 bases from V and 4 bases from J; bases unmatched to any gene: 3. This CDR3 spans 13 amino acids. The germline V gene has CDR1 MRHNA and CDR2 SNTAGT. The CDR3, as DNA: TGTGCCAGCAGTCCACGGGGGGCAGATACGCAGTATTTT. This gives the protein CASSPRGADTQYF.

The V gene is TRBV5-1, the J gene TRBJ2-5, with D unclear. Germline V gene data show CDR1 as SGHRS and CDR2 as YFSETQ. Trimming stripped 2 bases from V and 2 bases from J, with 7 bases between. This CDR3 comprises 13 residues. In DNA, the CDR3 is TGCGCCAGCAGCTTTTCCAGGCAAGAGACCCAGTACTTC. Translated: CASSFSRQETQYF.

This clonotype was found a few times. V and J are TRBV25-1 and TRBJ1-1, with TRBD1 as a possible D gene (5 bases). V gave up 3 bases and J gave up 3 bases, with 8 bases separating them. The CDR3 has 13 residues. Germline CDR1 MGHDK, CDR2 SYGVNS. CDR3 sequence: CASSEMGDTEAFF. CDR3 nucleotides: TGTGCCAGCAGTGAGATGGGGGACACTGAAGCTTTCTTT. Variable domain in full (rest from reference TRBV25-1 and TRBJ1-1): EADIYQTPRYLVIGTGKKITLECSQTMGHDKMYWYQQDPGMELHLIHYSYGVNSTEKGDLSSESTVSRIRTEHFPLTLESARPSHTSQYLCASSEMGDTEAFFGQGTRLTVV.

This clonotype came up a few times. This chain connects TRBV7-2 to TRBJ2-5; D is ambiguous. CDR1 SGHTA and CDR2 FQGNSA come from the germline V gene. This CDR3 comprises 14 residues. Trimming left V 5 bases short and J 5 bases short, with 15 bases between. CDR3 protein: CASSAYDRFETQYF. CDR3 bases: TGTGCCAGCAGCGCTTACGATCGGTTTGAGACCCAGTACTTC.

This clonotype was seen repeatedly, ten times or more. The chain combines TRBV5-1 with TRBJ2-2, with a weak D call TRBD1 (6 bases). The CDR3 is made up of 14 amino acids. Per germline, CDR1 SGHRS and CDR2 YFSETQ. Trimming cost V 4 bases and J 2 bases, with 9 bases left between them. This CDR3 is CASSLGQNTGELFF. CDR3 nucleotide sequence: TGCGCCAGCAGCCTGGGACAAAACACCGGGGAGCTGTTTTTT.

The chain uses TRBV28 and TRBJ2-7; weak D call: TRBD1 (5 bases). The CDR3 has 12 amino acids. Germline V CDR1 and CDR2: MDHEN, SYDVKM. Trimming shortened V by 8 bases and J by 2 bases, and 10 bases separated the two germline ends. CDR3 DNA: TGTGCCAGCGGCTCAGGGACCTACGAGCAGTACGTC. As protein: CASGSGTYEQYV.

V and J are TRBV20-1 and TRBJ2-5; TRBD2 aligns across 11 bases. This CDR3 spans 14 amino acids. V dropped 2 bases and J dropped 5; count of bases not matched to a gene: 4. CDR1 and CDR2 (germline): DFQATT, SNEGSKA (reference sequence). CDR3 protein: CSARLSGGAETQYF. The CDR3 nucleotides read TGCAGTGCTAGACTTAGCGGGGGGGCCGAGACCCAGTACTTC.

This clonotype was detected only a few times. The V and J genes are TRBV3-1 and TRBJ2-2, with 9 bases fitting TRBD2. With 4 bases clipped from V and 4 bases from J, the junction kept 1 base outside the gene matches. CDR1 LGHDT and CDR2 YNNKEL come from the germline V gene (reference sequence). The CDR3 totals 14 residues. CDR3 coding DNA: TGTGCCAGCAGCCGCGGGGGGGCCACCGGGGAGCTGTTTTTT. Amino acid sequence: CASSRGGATGELFF. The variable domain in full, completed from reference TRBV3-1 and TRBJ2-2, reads DTAVSQTPKYLVTQMGNDKSIKCEQNLGHDTMYWYKQDSKKFLKIMFSYNNKELIINETVPNRFSPKSPDKAHLNLHINSLELGDSAVYFCASSRGGATGELFFGEGSRLTVL.

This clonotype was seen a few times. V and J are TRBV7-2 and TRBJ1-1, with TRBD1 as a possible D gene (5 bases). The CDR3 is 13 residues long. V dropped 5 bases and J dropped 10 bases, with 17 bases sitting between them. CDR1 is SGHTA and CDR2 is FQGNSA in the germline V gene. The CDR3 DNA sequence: TGTGCCAGCAGCGGACGTGGGGGACGGGCAGCTTTCTTT. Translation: CASSGRGGRAAFF. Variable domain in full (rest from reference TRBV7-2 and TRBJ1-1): GAGVSQSPSNKVTEKGKDVELRCDPISGHTALYWYRQSLGQGLEFLIYFQGNSAPDKSGLPSDRFSAERTGGSVSTLTIQRTQQEDSAVYLCASSGRGGRAAFFGQGTRLTVV.

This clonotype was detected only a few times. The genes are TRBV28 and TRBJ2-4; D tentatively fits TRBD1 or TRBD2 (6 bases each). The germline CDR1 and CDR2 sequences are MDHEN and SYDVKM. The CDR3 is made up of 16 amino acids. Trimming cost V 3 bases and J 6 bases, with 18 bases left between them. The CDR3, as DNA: TGTGCCAGCAGTTTCTACAGGGTAGGGGGGAGAAACATTCAGTACTTC. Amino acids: CASSFYRVGGRNIQYF.

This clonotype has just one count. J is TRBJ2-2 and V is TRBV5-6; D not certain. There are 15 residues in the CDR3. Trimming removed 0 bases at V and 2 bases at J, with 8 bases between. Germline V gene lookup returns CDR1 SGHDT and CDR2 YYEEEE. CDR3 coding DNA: TGTGCCAGCAGCTTGGGGATACGAAACACCGGGGAGCTGTTTTTT. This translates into CASSLGIRNTGELFF.

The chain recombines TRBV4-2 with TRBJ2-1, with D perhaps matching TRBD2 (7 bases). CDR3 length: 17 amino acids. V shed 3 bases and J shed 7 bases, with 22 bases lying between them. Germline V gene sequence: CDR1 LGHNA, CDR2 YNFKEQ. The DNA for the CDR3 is TGTGCCAGCAGCCAGTACGGCGCGGGGGCCAGTCATAATGAGCAGTTCTTC. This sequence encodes CASSQYGAGASHNEQFF.

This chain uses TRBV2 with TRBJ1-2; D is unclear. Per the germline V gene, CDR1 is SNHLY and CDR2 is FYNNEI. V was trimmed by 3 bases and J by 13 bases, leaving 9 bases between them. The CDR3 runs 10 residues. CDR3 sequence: CASSDRRSTF. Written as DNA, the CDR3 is TGTGCCAGCAGTGATCGGCGGTCCACCTTC.

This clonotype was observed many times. The CDR3 DNA follows: TGCGCCAGCAGTCCGACGGGCTCCTACGAGCAGTACGTC. It translates to CASSPTGSYEQYV. V and J are TRBV5-1 and TRBJ2-7, with unresolved D. CDR1 and CDR2 from the germline V gene are SGHRS and YFSETQ. The germline V and J ends were trimmed by 5 bases and 0 bases, with 9 bases remaining between them. CDR3 size: 13 residues.

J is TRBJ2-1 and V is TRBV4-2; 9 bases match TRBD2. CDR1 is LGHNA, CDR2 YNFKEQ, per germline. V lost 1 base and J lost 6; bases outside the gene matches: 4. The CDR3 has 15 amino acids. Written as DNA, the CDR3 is TGTGCCAGCAGCCAAGGGTGGCGGGGGGGCAATGAGCAGTTCTTC. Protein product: CASSQGWRGGNEQFF.

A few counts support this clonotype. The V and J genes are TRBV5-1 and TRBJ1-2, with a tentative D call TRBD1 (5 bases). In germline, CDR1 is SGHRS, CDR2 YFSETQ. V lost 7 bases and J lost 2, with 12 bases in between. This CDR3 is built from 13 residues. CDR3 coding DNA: TGCGCCAGCGTTGGGACGGAGAACTATGGCTACACCTTC. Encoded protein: CASVGTENYGYTF.

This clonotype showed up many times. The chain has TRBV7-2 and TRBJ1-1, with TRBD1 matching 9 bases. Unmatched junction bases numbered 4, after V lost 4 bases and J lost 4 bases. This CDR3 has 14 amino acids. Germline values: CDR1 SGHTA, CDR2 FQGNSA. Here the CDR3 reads CASSSTGGLTEAFF. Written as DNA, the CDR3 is TGTGCCAGCAGCTCAACAGGGGGCCTCACTGAAGCTTTCTTT.

The CDR3 sequence is CASSWAGRGEETQYF. In DNA, the CDR3 is TGTGCCAGCAGCTGGGCGGGGAGGGGGGAAGAGACCCAGTACTTC. This chain joins TRBV7-2 and TRBJ2-5; a possible D gene is TRBD2 (7 bases). V lost 4 bases and J lost 3, with 15 bases in between. Germline V lookup: CDR1 SGHTA, CDR2 FQGNSA. CDR3 length: 15 amino acids.

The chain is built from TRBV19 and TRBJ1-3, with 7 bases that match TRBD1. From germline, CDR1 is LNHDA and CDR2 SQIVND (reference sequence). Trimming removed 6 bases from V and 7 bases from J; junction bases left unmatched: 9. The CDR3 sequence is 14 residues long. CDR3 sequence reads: CASSLQGTENTIYF. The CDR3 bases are TGTGCCAGTAGCCTACAGGGGACGGAGAACACCATATATTTT.

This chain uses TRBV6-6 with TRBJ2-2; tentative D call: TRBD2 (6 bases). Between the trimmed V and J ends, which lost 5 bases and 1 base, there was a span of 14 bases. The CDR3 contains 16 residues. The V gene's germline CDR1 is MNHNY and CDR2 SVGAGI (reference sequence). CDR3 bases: TGTGCCAGCAGTCCATATAGCGGCCAGAACACCGGGGAGCTGTTTTTT. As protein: CASSPYSGQNTGELFF.

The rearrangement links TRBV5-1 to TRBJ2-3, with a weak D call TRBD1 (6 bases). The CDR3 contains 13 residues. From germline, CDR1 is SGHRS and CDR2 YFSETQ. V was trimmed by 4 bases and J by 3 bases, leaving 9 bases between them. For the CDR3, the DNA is TGCGCCAGCAGCCGGGACATAACAGATACGCAGTATTTT. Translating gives CASSRDITDTQYF.